This T cell receptor beta chain comes out of a study of blood T cell repertoires in COVID-19. Study at large: In each case, the material was cDNA or gDNA derived from T cells, B-cell-depleted T cells, or PBMCs.

In the original analysis: Estimated nucleated cell counts came from reference gene primer amplification. The repertoire was sequenced with immunoSEQ multiplex PCR; TCRdb's copy has only in-frame clones and lacks some. That table supplies the V and J calls and clone size; D and trimming were determined from the DNA. Among about 200,000 clones listed, more than 60% were seen once. About this clone: The sample contains more than one DNA sequence encoding this CDR3.

CDR3 length equals 13 residues. The V gene's germline CDR1 is MDHEN and CDR2 SYDVKM. Between the trimmed V and J ends, which lost 4 bases and 1 base, there was a span of 7 bases. V and J are TRBV28 and TRBJ1-1; D might be TRBD1 (5 bases). The receptor was isolated from a man aged 50 to 59 who had recovered from COVID-19. The sequencing sample was made of peripheral blood. CDR3 residues: CASSSTANTEAFF. CDR3 nucleotides: TGTGCCAGCAGTTCGACAGCGAACACTGAAGCTTTCTTT.